This paragraph covers one T cell receptor (beta chain) sequence. These data originate in a study of blood T cell repertoires in COVID-19. The overall study: COVID-19 samples collected from the United States, Italy and Spain covered acute and convalescent phases. T cells, B-cell-depleted T cells, or PBMCs provided the cDNA or gDNA that served as material.

Data came from immunoSEQ multiplex PCR; TCRdb stores just in-frame clones and leaves some out. The table includes 65,000 to 80,000 clones, more than 75% detected once. CDR3 size: 13 residues. The V gene lost 6 bases and the J gene lost 0 bases, with 8 bases spanning the gap. Looked up from germline, CDR1 is MNHEY and CDR2 is SVGAGI. The chain is built from TRBV6-5 and TRBJ1-1; D is uncertain. The sample taken for sequencing was peripheral blood. This clonotype originated in a human donor in a cohort sampled during active COVID-19. The CDR3 loop reads CASSGVMNTEAFF. The CDR3 region has the DNA TGTGCCAGCAGCGGAGTCATGAACACTGAAGCTTTCTTT.